A single sample is the source of the 13 T cell receptor beta chains below, sequenced in a study of T cell responses to AZD1222 COVID-19 vaccine. Assay used: immunoSEQ multiplex PCR; TCRdb lists only in-frame clones, some missing. Of approximately 110,000 clones in the sample, 87% were seen once. This specimen was peripheral blood, taken 28 days after the second AZD1222 dose. These receptors were taken from an adult who received the AZD1222 COVID-19 vaccine.

V gene TRBV5-1 combines with J gene TRBJ2-1, with D possibly TRBD1 on 6 matching bases. The germline V gene has CDR1 SGHRS and CDR2 YFSETQ. V lost 2 bases and J lost 2, with 17 bases in between. The CDR3 loop spans 17 amino acids. The CDR3 region has the DNA TGCGCCAGCAGCTTTATTACAGGGATCAAGACCTACAATGAGCAGTTCTTC. Protein sequence: CASSFITGIKTYNEQFF.

This chain links TRBV19 with TRBJ1-1; 8 nucleotides match TRBD1. Per germline, CDR1 LNHDA and CDR2 SQIVND (reference sequence). The V gene end was trimmed by 1 base and the J gene end by 2 bases; junction bases not matched to a gene: 6. CDR3 length: 16 amino acids. The CDR3 coding sequence is TGTGCCAGTAGTATAGGGACAGGGACATTAAACACTGAAGCTTTCTTT. Protein product: CASSIGTGTLNTEAFF.

CDR3 protein: CASSYLGGSSEAFF. The CDR3 DNA reads as TGTGCCAGCAGTTATCTGGGGGGGTCTTCTGAAGCTTTCTTT. The chain recombines TRBV6-2 or TRBV6-3 with TRBJ1-1, with TRBD1 as a possible D gene (5 bases). The length of the CDR3 is 14 residues. Germline V gives CDR1 MNHEY, CDR2 SVGEGT. V lost 3 bases to trimming and J lost 6 bases, with 14 bases between them.

The chain recombines TRBV27 with TRBJ2-6, with D maybe TRBD2 (6 bases). The CDR3 has 17 amino acids. The germline V gene has CDR1 MNHEY and CDR2 SMNVEV (reference sequence). Trimming took off 3 bases at V and 1 base at J, with 13 bases between the two ends. The CDR3 DNA reads TGTGCCAGCAGTTTTTCGGGGGTTGGGTCTGGGGCCAACGTCCTGACTTTC. It specifies CASSFSGVGSGANVLTF.

The rearrangement uses TRBV5-4 and TRBJ1-4; D is perhaps TRBD1 (5 bases). The CDR3 runs to 16 residues. The germline V gene encodes CDR1 SGHNT and CDR2 YYREEE (reference sequence). V lost 3 bases, J lost 8 bases, and 20 bases lay in between. The CDR3 reads CASSSFQGPMGEKLFF. The CDR3 bases are TGTGCCAGCAGCTCATTCCAGGGTCCGATGGGAGAAAAACTGTTTTTT.

This sequence joins TRBV6-5 and TRBJ2-2; either TRBD1 or TRBD2 may supply D (5 bases each). Germline CDR1 is MNHEY and CDR2 is SVGAGI. This CDR3 is 14 amino acids long. V was cut by 2 bases and J by 5 bases, with 9 bases left in between. CDR3 nucleotide sequence: TGTGCCAGCAGTTACGGGGGTGGGACCGGGGAGCTGTTTTTT. It codes for CASSYGGGTGELFF.

Comments on this clone: A much larger clone sits a single nucleotide away, making a read error possible. Other DNA sequences within the sample encode an identical CDR3. The V call is TRBV3-1 (or the pseudogene TRBV3-2), the J call TRBJ2-7; D remains unclear. V lost 0 bases, J lost 4 bases, and 4 bases lay in between. The CDR3 consists of 12 residues. Germline assignment: CDR1 LGHDT and CDR2 YNNKEL (reference sequence). The CDR3 nucleotides are TGTGCCAGCAGCCAAGATCCGTACGAGCAGTACTTC. Protein: CASSQDPYEQYF.

The chain employs TRBV15 and TRBJ2-1, with D perhaps matching TRBD1 (6 bases). Trimming removed 3 bases at V and 7 bases at J, with 13 bases between. The CDR3 extends over 14 amino acids. Per germline, CDR1 LNHNV and CDR2 YYDKDF (reference sequence). The CDR3 nucleotides read TGTGCCACCAGCAGGACAGGTCCCAGAAATGAGCAGTTCTTC. Protein: CATSRTGPRNEQFF.

The chain carries TRBV30 and TRBJ2-7, with D possibly matching TRBD1 (6 bases). The CDR3 spans 15 residues. CDR1 GTSNPN and CDR2 SVGIG come from the germline V gene (reference sequence). V lost 2 bases and J 3 bases, leaving 17 bases between the germline ends. The chain's CDR3 is CAWSPLNTGIYEQYF. CDR3 sequence (DNA): TGTGCCTGGAGTCCCCTTAATACAGGGATCTACGAGCAGTACTTC.

V and J are TRBV6-2 or TRBV6-3 and TRBJ2-1; D unclear. With 0 bases removed from V and 6 bases from J, the gap between germline ends came to 3 bases. The length of the CDR3 is 12 residues. Looked up from germline, CDR1 is MNHEY and CDR2 is SVGEGT. In DNA form, the CDR3 reads TGTGCCAGCAGTTACTCCCCCAATGAGCAGTTCTTC. Translation: CASSYSPNEQFF.

The chain has TRBV5-4 and TRBJ1-2, with D unclear. Trimming removed 4 bases at V and 3 bases at J, with 16 bases between. The CDR3 runs 15 residues. Germline CDR1 SGHNT, CDR2 YYREEE (reference sequence). CDR3 amino acids: CASSPVPLWDYGYTF. Written as DNA, the CDR3 is TGTGCCAGCAGCCCCGTCCCTTTGTGGGACTATGGCTACACCTTC. The variable domain in full, with the rest retrieved from reference TRBV5-4 and TRBJ1-2, is ETGVTQSPTHLIKTRGQQVTLRCSSQSGHNTVSWYQQALGQGPQFIFQYYREEENGRGNFPPRFSGLQFPNYSSELNVNALELDDSALYLCASSPVPLWDYGYTFGSGTRLTVV.

The rearrangement links TRBV11-2 to TRBJ1-1; no clear D. Germline loops: CDR1 SGHAT, CDR2 FQNNGV. V lost 2 bases, J lost 3 bases, and 7 bases lay in between. The CDR3 has 13 residues. Written as DNA, the CDR3 is TGTGCCAGCAGCTTAAACAGCTACACTGAAGCTTTCTTT. Protein sequence: CASSLNSYTEAFF.

The rearrangement joins TRBV11-2 to TRBJ2-2, with 8 bases matching TRBD1. Germline V CDR1 and CDR2: SGHAT, FQNNGV. The CDR3 is made up of 17 amino acids. Trimming cost V 5 bases and J 6 bases; bases outside gene matches: 14. The CDR3 nucleotides are TGTGCCAGCAGCCGTACCTCCGGGACAGGTATCTCCGGGGAGCTGTTTTTT. Its protein product is CASSRTSGTGISGELFF.